A selection of T cell receptor beta chains follows, all from one sample in a study of cytomegalovirus exposure and HLA in healthy donors. The method was immunoSEQ multiplex PCR; TCRdb's version includes in-frame clones alone and lacks a portion of them. This sample has some 120,000 clones; 81% occur once, and the top ten carry about 1.1%. Input material: PBMCs. Receptor source: a woman aged 25 to 39 in good health and CMV-seronegative. Each CDR3 is given with its conserved first and last residue. The order of the fields is J gene, clone size, V gene, D gene, CDR3 protein, CDR3 DNA. A D gene is named only where the DNA matches it firmly. Some rows have no size entry. The others give once, few or many, or a class for an expanded clone.

TRBJ1-1 | NA | TRBV7-2 | NA | CASSLQGFYTEAFF | TGTGCCAGCAGCTTGCAGGGTTTTTACACTGAAGCTTTCTTT
TRBJ1-2 | NA | TRBV5-4 | TRBD1 | CASSLTGGGYGYTF | TGTGCCAGCAGCCTGACAGGGGGCGGCTATGGCTACACCTTC
TRBJ1-3 | NA | TRBV6-5 | NA | CASSAGPRGNTIYF | TGTGCCAGCAGCGCAGGGCCCCGAGGAAACACCATATATTTT
TRBJ2-2 | NA | TRBV7-6 | TRBD2 | CASSSTGPGLGAGELFF | TGTGCCAGCAGCTCAACAGGGCCGGGACTAGGGGCCGGGGAGCTGTTTTTT
TRBJ2-3 | NA | TRBV6-5 | TRBD1 | CASSGTGYTDTQYF | TGTGCCAGCAGTGGGACAGGGTACACAGATACGCAGTATTTT
TRBJ2-3 | NA | TRBV20-1 | NA | CSASLTDTQYF | TGCAGTGCTAGCCTCACAGATACGCAGTATTTT
TRBJ1-3 | NA | TRBV5-1 | NA | CASSLTQYASGNTIYF | TGCGCCAGCAGCTTGACACAGTACGCCTCTGGAAACACCATATATTTT
TRBJ1-5 | few | TRBV30 | TRBD1 | CAWSVQGDQPQHF | TGTGCCTGGAGTGTACAGGGGGATCAGCCCCAGCATTTT
TRBJ2-3 | NA | TRBV4-2 | TRBD2 | CASSQETSGIVGDTQYF | TGTGCCAGCAGCCAAGAGACTAGCGGGATTGTGGGAGATACGCAGTATTTT
TRBJ2-7 | NA | TRBV11-2 | TRBD2 | CASSPRSGGAYEQYF | TGTGCCAGCAGCCCAAGGAGCGGGGGGGCCTACGAGCAGTACTTC
TRBJ2-2 | NA | TRBV6-5 | TRBD1 | CASSSTGGRELFF | TGTGCCAGCAGTTCAACAGGGGGCAGGGAGCTGTTTTTT
TRBJ2-3 | NA | TRBV7-2 | NA | CASTLYQLAADTQYF | TGTGCCAGCACCCTTTACCAACTAGCTGCAGATACGCAGTATTTT
TRBJ1-2 | NA | TRBV19 | NA | CASSIQSGRRGGGYTF | TGTGCCAGTAGTATTCAATCGGGACGTCGGGGAGGTGGCTACACCTTC
TRBJ1-2 | NA | TRBV7-8 | TRBD1 | CASSPWRPGGIYGYTF | TGTGCCAGCAGCCCGTGGAGGCCAGGGGGCATCTATGGCTACACCTTC
TRBJ2-7 | NA | TRBV4-2 | NA | CASSQDKERAAYEQYF | TGTGCCAGCAGCCAAGACAAGGAGAGGGCGGCCTACGAGCAGTACTTC
TRBJ1-4 | NA | TRBV2 | NA | CASSVTGLELFF | TGTGCCAGCAGTGTTACGGGGTTGGAACTGTTTTTT
TRBJ1-4 | NA | TRBV19 | TRBD1 | CASSIGDSFLYDEKLFF | TGTGCCAGTAGTATCGGGGACAGCTTCCTCTACGATGAAAAACTGTTTTTT
TRBJ1-1 | NA | TRBV6-5 | NA | CASSSRTFRGHTEAFF | TGTGCCAGCAGTTCTCGGACATTTAGAGGACACACTGAAGCTTTCTTT
TRBJ2-1 | NA | TRBV14 | TRBD2 | CASSQDYPSGSEQFF | TGTGCCAGCAGCCAGGACTATCCAAGCGGGAGTGAGCAGTTCTTC
TRBJ1-1 | NA | TRBV7-2 | NA | CASLKPGTSYLMNTEAFF | TGTGCCAGCCTCAAGCCAGGGACATCCTACCTCATGAACACTGAAGCTTTCTTT
TRBJ2-1 | NA | TRBV7-8 | TRBD2 | CASSFRLAGGGHNNEQFF | TGTGCCAGCAGCTTCCGACTAGCGGGAGGGGGTCACAACAATGAGCAGTTCTTC
TRBJ1-1 | NA | TRBV11-3 | NA | CASSLSTPTGNTEAFF | TGTGCCAGCAGCTTATCTACCCCGACAGGGAACACTGAAGCTTTCTTT
TRBJ2-7 | NA | TRBV18 | TRBD1 | CASSPSAGGGYEQYF | TGTGCCAGCTCACCATCGGCAGGGGGTGGTTACGAGCAGTACTTC
TRBJ2-7 | NA | TRBV30 | NA | CAWSIGFYEQYF | TGTGCCTGGAGTATTGGCTTCTACGAGCAGTACTTC
TRBJ1-3 | NA | TRBV27 | TRBD1 | CASGPVRGTVAGNTIYF | TGTGCCAGCGGTCCTGTCAGGGGGACGGTGGCTGGAAACACCATATATTTT
TRBJ2-7 | NA | TRBV2 | NA | CASSGSRAGSPQTYEQYF | TGTGCCAGCAGTGGGAGTCGGGCGGGGAGTCCCCAAACCTACGAGCAGTACTTC
TRBJ1-1 | NA | TRBV9 | TRBD1 | CASSVVGTGVNTEAFF | TGTGCCAGCAGCGTAGTTGGGACAGGGGTGAACACTGAAGCTTTCTTT
TRBJ2-2 | once | TRBV6-6 | NA | CATQYSQVSEGELFF | TGTGCCACGCAGTACTCACAGGTGTCCGAAGGGGAGCTGTTTTTT
TRBJ2-3 | NA | TRBV29-1 | NA | CSVATGTDTQYF | TGCAGCGTCGCCACAGGGACAGATACGCAGTATTTT
TRBJ1-2 | NA | TRBV29-1 | NA | CSVLTRRASYGLDGYTF | TGCAGCGTTCTAACTAGGAGGGCGAGCTACGGTCTCGATGGCTACACCTTC
TRBJ2-1 | NA | TRBV2 | TRBD1 | CASSGGGQGAHEQFF | TGTGCCAGCAGTGGAGGGGGACAGGGTGCCCATGAGCAGTTCTTC
TRBJ2-7 | NA | TRBV5-5 | TRBD1 | CASSPRGGDSSYEQYF | TGTGCCAGCAGCCCCCGCGGTGGGGACAGCTCCTACGAGCAGTACTTC
TRBJ2-2 | NA | TRBV11-2 | TRBD1 | CASRLTGEITGELFF | TGTGCCAGCAGATTGACAGGGGAGATCACCGGGGAGCTGTTTTTT
TRBJ1-2 | NA | TRBV5-1 | NA | CASSLAGGGYGYTF | TGCGCCAGCAGCTTGGCGGGGGGAGGCTATGGCTACACCTTC
TRBJ2-1 | NA | TRBV11-2 | TRBD1 | CASSARTGGRGEQFF | TGTGCCAGCAGCGCGCGGACAGGGGGCAGGGGAGAGCAGTTCTTC
TRBJ2-5 | NA | TRBV10-1 | TRBD2 | CASSAGGAGEETQYF | TGCGCCAGCAGCGCCGGCGGGGCGGGAGAAGAGACCCAGTACTTC
TRBJ2-1 | NA | TRBV7-3 | TRBD2 | CASSLGTSGSSEQFF | TGTGCCAGCAGCTTAGGGACTAGCGGGAGTAGTGAGCAGTTCTTC
TRBJ2-7 | NA | TRBV5-4 | NA | CASSFLSGETYEQYF | TGTGCCAGCAGCTTTCTGTCAGGGGAAACCTACGAGCAGTACTTC
TRBJ2-7 | NA | TRBV27 | TRBD2 | CASSFSGRAYEQYF | TGTGCCAGCAGTTTCTCGGGGAGGGCCTACGAGCAGTACTTC
TRBJ2-2 | NA | TRBV4-3 | NA | CASSQDGRRTGELFF | TGCGCCAGCAGCCAAGACGGGAGACGCACCGGGGAGCTGTTTTTT
TRBJ2-1 | NA | TRBV6-5 | TRBD2 | CASSNGLAGRNEQFF | TGTGCCAGCAGTAACGGACTAGCGGGACGCAATGAGCAGTTCTTC
TRBJ2-1 | NA | TRBV7-9 | NA | CASSPPGEVNEQFF | TGTGCCAGCAGCCCCCCGGGTGAGGTGAATGAGCAGTTCTTC
TRBJ1-1 | NA | TRBV10-3 | TRBD1 | CAISGTANMNTEAFF | TGTGCCATCAGCGGGACAGCCAACATGAACACTGAAGCTTTCTTT
TRBJ1-6 | NA | TRBV7-9 | NA | CASSLVGQLRPYNSPLHF | TGTGCCAGCAGCTTAGTAGGCCAGTTGAGGCCCTATAATTCACCCCTCCACTTT
TRBJ2-5 | NA | TRBV11-2 | NA | CASSDRYQGQETQYF | TGTGCCAGCAGCGACCGGTATCAGGGACAAGAGACCCAGTACTTC
TRBJ2-7 | NA | TRBV19 | TRBD2 | CASSIASGGSYEQYF | TGTGCCAGTAGTATTGCCTCGGGGGGGAGCTACGAGCAGTACTTC
TRBJ1-2 | NA | TRBV30 | NA | CAWSPRAIYGYTF | TGTGCCTGGAGTCCGCGGGCCATCTATGGCTACACCTTC
TRBJ1-1 | few | TRBV27 | TRBD1 | CASSSPWTGGEAFF | TGTGCCAGCAGTTCCCCCTGGACAGGGGGCGAAGCTTTCTTT
TRBJ2-1 | NA | TRBV5-6 | NA | CASSFVASYNEQFF | TGTGCCAGCAGCTTCGTAGCGTCCTACAATGAGCAGTTCTTC
TRBJ2-7 | NA | TRBV4-1 | NA | CASATGGGRSSYEQYF | TGCGCCAGCGCAACTGGAGGCGGACGGTCCTCCTACGAGCAGTACTTC
TRBJ2-1 | NA | TRBV2 | TRBD2 | CASMREKRGPYNEQFF | TGTGCCAGCATGAGGGAAAAGCGGGGGCCTTACAATGAGCAGTTCTTC
TRBJ2-7 | NA | TRBV4-2 | TRBD2 | CASSQDGTSGSYEQYF | TGTGCCAGCAGCCAAGATGGCACTAGCGGGAGTTACGAGCAGTACTTC
TRBJ2-1 | NA | TRBV6-1 | TRBD2 | CASSGLGLPSSYNEQFF | TGTGCCAGCAGTGGTCTGGGACTACCCAGCTCCTACAATGAGCAGTTCTTC
TRBJ2-7 | once | TRBV9 | NA | CASSVGEPYEQYF | TGTGCCAGCAGCGTAGGAGAGCCCTACGAGCAGTACTTC
TRBJ1-1 | few | TRBV5-1 | NA | CASSPRGETEAFF | TGCGCCAGCAGCCCCAGGGGTGAGACTGAAGCTTTCTTT